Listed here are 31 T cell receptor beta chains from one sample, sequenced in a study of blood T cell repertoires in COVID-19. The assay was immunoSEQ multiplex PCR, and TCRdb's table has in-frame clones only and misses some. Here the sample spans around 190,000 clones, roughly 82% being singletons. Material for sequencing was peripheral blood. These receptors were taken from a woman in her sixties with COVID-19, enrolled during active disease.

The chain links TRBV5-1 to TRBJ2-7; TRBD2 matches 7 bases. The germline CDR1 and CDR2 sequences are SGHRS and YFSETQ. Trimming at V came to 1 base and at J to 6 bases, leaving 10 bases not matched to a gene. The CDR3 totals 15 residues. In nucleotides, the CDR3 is TGCGCCAGCAGCTTGTCGGGCGGGAGCTTTAGCGAGCAGTACTTC. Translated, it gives CASSLSGGSFSEQYF.

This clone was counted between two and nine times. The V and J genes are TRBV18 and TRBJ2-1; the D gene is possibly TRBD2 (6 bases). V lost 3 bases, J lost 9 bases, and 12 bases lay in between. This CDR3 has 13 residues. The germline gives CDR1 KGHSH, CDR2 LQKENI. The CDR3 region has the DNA TGTGCCAGCTCACCGGAATCAGCGGGTGAGCAGTTCTTC. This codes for CASSPESAGEQFF.

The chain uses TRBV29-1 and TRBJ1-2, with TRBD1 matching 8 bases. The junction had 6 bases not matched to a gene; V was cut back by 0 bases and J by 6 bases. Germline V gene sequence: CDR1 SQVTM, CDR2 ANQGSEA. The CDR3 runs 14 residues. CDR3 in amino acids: CSVEDRGRLDGYTF. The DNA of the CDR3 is TGCAGCGTTGAAGACAGGGGGCGCCTTGATGGCTACACCTTC. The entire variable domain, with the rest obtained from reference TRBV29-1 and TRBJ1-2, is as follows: SAVISQKPSRDICQRGTSLTIQCQVDSQVTMMFWYRQQPGQSLTLIATANQGSEATYESGFVIDKFPISRPNLTFSTLTVSNMSPEDSSIYLCSVEDRGRLDGYTFGSGTRLTVV.

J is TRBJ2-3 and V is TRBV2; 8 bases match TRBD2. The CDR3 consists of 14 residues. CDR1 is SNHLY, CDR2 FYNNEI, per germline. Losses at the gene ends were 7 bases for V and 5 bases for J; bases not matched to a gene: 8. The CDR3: CASTKAGVVDTQYF. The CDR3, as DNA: TGTGCCAGCACCAAAGCGGGGGTAGTAGATACGCAGTATTTT.

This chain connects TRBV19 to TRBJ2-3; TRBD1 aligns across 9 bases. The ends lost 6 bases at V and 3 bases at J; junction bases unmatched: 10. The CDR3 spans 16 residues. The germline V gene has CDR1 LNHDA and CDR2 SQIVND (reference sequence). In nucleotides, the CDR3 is TGTGCCAGTAGGGAGACAGGGGGAGGATGGACAGATACGCAGTATTTT. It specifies CASRETGGGWTDTQYF. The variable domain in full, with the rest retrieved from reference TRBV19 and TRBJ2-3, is DGGITQSPKYLFRKEGQNVTLSCEQNLNHDAMYWYRQDPGQGLRLIYYSQIVNDFQKGDIAEGYSVSREKKESFPLTVTSAQKNPTAFYLCASRETGGGWTDTQYFGPGTRLTVL.

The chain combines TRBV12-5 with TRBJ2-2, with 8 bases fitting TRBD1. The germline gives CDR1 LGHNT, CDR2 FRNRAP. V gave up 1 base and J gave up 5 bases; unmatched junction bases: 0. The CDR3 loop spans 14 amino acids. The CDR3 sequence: CASGLGTGTGELFF. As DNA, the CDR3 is TGTGCTAGTGGTTTGGGGACAGGGACCGGGGAGCTGTTTTTT.

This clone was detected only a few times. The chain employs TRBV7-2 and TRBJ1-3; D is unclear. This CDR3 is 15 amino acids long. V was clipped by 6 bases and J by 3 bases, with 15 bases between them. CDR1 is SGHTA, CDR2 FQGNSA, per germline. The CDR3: CASRRDGEIGNTIYF. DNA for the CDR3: TGTGCCAGCAGGAGAGACGGGGAAATTGGAAACACCATATATTTT.

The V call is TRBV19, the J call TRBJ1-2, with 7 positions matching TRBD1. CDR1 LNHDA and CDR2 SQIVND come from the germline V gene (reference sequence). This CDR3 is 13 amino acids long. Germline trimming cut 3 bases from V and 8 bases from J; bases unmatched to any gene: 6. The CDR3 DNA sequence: TGTGCCAGTAGTATCGGGACAGTATCCGGCTACACCTTC. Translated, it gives CASSIGTVSGYTF.

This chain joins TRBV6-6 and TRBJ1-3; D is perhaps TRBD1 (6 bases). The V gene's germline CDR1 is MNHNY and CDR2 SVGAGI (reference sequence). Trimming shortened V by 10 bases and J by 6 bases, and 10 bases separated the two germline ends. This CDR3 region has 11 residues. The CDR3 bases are TGTGCCACCGGGACATCAAACACCATATATTTT. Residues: CATGTSNTIYF.

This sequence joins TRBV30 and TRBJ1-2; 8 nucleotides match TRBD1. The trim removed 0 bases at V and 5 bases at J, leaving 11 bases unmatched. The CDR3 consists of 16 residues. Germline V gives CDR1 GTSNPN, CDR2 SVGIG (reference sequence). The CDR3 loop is CAWSVQRRGPWYGYTF. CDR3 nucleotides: TGTGCCTGGAGTGTACAGCGCAGGGGGCCGTGGTATGGCTACACCTTC.

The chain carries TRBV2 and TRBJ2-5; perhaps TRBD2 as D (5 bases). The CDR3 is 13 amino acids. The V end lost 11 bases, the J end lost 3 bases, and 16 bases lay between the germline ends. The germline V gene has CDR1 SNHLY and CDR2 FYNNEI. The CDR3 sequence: CAGSLGAKETQYF. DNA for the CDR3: TGTGCCGGGTCCCTGGGAGCTAAAGAGACCCAGTACTTC.

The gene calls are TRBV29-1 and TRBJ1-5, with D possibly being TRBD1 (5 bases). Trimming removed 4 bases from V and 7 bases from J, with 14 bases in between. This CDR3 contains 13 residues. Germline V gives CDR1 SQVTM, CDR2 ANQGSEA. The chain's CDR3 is CSVVLGGSQPQHF. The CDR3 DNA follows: TGCAGCGTTGTTCTGGGGGGATCCCAGCCCCAGCATTTT.

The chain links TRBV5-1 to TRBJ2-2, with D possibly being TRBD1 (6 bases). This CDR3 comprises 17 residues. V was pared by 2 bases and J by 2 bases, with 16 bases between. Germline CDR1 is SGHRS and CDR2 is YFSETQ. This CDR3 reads CASSLAGVGQNTGELFF. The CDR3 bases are TGCGCCAGCAGCTTAGCAGGGGTAGGACAAAACACCGGGGAGCTGTTTTTT.

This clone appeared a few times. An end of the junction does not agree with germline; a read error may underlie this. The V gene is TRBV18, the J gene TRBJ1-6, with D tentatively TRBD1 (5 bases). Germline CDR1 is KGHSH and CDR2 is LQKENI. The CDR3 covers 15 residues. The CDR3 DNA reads TGTGCCAGCTCACCTTCCGGGACTGATAATTCAGCCCTCCACTTT. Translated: CASSPSGTDNSALHF.

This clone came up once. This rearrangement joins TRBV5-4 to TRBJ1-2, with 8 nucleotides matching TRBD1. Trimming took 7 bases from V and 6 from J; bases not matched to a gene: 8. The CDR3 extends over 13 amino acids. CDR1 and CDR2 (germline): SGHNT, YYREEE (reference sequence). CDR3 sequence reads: CASSGQGWNGYTF. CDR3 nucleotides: TGTGCCAGCTCCGGACAGGGTTGGAATGGCTACACCTTC.

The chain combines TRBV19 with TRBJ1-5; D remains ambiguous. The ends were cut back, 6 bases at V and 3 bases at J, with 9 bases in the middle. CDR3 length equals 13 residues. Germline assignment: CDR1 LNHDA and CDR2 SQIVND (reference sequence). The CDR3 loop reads CASRTTPNQPQHF. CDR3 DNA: TGTGCCAGTAGAACAACCCCCAATCAGCCCCAGCATTTT.

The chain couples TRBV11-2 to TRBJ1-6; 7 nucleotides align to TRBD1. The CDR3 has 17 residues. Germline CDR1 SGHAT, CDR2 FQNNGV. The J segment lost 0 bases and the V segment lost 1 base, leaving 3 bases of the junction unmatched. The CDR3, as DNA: TGTGCCAGCAGCTTAGGAGGGGGCATCTCCTATAATTCACCCCTCCACTTT. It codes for CASSLGGGISYNSPLHF.

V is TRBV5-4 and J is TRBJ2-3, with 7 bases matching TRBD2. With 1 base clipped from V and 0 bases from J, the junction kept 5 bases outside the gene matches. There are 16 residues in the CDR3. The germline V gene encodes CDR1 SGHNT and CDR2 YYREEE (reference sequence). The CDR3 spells CASSLPGLISTDTQYF. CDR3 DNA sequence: TGTGCCAGCAGCTTGCCGGGACTAATTAGCACAGATACGCAGTATTTT.

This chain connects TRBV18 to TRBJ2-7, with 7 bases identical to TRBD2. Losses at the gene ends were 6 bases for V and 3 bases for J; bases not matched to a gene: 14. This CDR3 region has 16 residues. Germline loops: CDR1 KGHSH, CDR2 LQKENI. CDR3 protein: CASSHTARGGGYEQYF. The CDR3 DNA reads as TGTGCCAGCTCCCACACCGCCCGCGGGGGAGGCTACGAGCAGTACTTC.

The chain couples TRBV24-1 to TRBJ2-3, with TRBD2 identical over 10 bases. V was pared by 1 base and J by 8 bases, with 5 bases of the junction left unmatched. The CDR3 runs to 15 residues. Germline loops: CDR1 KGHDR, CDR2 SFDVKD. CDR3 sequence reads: CATSDLAGGAFTQYF. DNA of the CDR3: TGTGCCACCAGTGATTTAGCGGGGGGGGCCTTTACGCAGTATTTT.

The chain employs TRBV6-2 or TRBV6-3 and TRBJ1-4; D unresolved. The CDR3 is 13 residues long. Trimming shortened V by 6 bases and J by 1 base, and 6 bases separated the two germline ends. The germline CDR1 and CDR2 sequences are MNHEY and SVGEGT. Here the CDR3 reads CASSGRTNEKLFF. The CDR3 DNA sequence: TGTGCCAGCAGCGGGAGAACTAATGAAAAACTGTTTTTT.

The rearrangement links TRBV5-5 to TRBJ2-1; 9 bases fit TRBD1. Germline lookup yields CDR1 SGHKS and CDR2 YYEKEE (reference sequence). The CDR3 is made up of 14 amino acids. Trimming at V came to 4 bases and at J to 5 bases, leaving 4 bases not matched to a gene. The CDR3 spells CASSPGQGNNEQFF. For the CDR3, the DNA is TGTGCCAGCAGCCCGGGACAGGGTAACAATGAGCAGTTCTTC.

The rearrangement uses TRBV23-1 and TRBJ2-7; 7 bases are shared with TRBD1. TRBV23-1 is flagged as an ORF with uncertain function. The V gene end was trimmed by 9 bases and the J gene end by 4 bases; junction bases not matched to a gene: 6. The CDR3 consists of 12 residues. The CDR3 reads CARSTGFYEQYV. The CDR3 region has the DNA TGCGCCAGATCGACAGGGTTTTACGAGCAGTACGTC.

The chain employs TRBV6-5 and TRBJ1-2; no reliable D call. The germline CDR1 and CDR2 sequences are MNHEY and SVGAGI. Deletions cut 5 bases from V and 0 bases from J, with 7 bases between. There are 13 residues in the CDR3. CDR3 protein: CASSPSPNYGYTF. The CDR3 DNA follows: TGTGCCAGCAGTCCCAGTCCTAACTATGGCTACACCTTC.

This chain's CDR3 is CASRPRTGGGGTEAFF. CDR3 coding DNA: TGTGCCAGCAGACCCAGGACAGGGGGCGGAGGCACTGAAGCTTTCTTT. The V and J genes are TRBV28 and TRBJ1-1; TRBD1 agrees at 11 bases. The CDR3 spans 16 residues. Germline V gene sequence: CDR1 MDHEN, CDR2 SYDVKM. J lost 4 bases, V lost 6 bases, and 10 bases had no gene match.

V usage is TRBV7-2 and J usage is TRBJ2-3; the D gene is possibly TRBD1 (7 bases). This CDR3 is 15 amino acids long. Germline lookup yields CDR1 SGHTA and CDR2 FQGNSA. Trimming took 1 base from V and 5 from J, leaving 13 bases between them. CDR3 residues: CASSLEARGVDTQYF. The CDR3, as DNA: TGTGCCAGCAGCTTAGAAGCCAGGGGGGTAGATACGCAGTATTTT.

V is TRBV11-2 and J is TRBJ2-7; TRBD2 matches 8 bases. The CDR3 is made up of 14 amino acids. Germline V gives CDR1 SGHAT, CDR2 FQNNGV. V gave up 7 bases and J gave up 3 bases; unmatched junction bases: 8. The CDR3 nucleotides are TGTGCCAGCACCAATACGGGACTAGTCTACGAGCAGTACTTC. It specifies CASTNTGLVYEQYF.

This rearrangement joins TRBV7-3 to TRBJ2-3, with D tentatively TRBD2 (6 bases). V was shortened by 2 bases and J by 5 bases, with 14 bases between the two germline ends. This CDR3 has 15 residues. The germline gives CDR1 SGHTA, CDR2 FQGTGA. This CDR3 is CASSLLGGGVDTQYF. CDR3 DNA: TGTGCCAGCAGCTTACTCGGCGGCGGGGTAGATACGCAGTATTTT.

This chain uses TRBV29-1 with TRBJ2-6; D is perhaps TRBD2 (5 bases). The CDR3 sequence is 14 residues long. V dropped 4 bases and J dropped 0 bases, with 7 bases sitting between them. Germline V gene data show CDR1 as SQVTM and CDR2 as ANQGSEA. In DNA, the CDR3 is TGCAGCGTTGCGGGATTCTCTGGGGCCAACGTCCTGACTTTC. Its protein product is CSVAGFSGANVLTF.

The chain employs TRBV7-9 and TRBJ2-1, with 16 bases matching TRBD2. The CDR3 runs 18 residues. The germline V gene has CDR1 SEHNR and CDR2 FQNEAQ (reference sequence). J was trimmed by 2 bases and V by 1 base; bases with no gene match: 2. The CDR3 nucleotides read TGTGCCAGCAGCTTAGAGGGACTAGCGGGGGGGACCTACAATGAGCAGTTCTTC. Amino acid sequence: CASSLEGLAGGTYNEQFF.

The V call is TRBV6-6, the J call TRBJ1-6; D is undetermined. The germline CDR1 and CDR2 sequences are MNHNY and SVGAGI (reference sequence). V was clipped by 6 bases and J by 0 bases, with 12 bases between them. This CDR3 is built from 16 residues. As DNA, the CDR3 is TGTGCCAGCAGAGATCAACAGAGCTCCTATAATTCACCCCTCCACTTT. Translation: CASRDQQSSYNSPLHF.